This passage covers 2 T cell receptor beta chains from one sample sequenced in a study of human T cells and chemical hapten exposure. As to time point: healthy volunteer bleed at 2 weeks. Total RNA was extracted from unfractionated whole blood. Each CDR3 protein gets one entry after TCRdb re-called the RACE reads with MiXCR. The sample yields 130,000 or so distinct CDR3 sequences, about 9.4% seen once. What was sequenced was whole blood. All receptors derive from a male donor in good health. Some clones in this sample may be carry-over from other donors' samples.

The rearrangement links TRBV9 to TRBJ2-5, with D possibly being TRBD1 (6 bases). Looked up from germline, CDR1 is SGDLS and CDR2 is YYNGEE. The CDR3 is 15 residues long. V lost 0 bases, J lost 6 bases, and 15 bases lay in between. The chain's CDR3 is CASSVAVQGRQTQYF. The CDR3 coding sequence is TGTGCCAGCAGCGTAGCTGTCCAGGGGCGGCAGACCCAGTACTTC.

Only a few counts were recorded for this clonotype. The chain links TRBV5-1 to TRBJ1-1; D unclear. Germline CDR1 reads SGHRS; CDR2 reads YFSETQ. The CDR3 spans 15 residues. V gave up 4 bases and J gave up 3 bases, with 16 bases separating them. In DNA form, the CDR3 reads TGCGCCAGCAGCCCAAAGGCCGGGGTTGACACTGAAGCTTTCTTT. Amino acid sequence: CASSPKAGVDTEAFF.